This is a list of T cell receptor beta chains from one sample in a study of blood T cells in healthy people across ages. TCRdb itself ran the 5' RACE reads through MiXCR, one entry per CDR3 protein. The repertoire holds just under 750,000 distinct CDR3 sequences, with over 20% as singletons. What was sequenced was blood. The receptor source for this set is a man in his 70s in good health. CDR3s include the opening cysteine and the closing phenylalanine or tryptophan. The D gene is left open where the match is weak. A row's size may be missing; if present it is once, few, many or a size class.

v_call,j_call,clone_size,d_call,cdr3_aa,cdr3_nt
TRBV12-3/TRBV12-4,TRBJ1-1,.,TRBD1,CASSFHTGEDTEAFF,TGTGCCAGCAGTTTTCACACAGGGGAGGACACTGAAGCTTTCTTT
TRBV4-1,TRBJ2-3,.,.,CASSQDRAVSTSDTQYF,TGCGCCAGCAGCCAAGATCGGGCGGTATCAACCTCAGATACGCAGTATTTT
TRBV20-1,TRBJ2-1,.,TRBD2,CSAKRGTPYNEQFF,TGCAGTGCTAAGCGGGGGACCCCCTACAATGAGCAGTTCTTC
TRBV7-2,TRBJ2-1,few,.,CASSRIAHEQFF,TGTGCCAGCAGCAGAATAGCCCATGAGCAGTTCTTC
TRBV20-1,TRBJ1-2,few,.,CSARDGTHQGGYTF,TGCAGTGCTAGAGACGGGACACATCAGGGAGGCTACACCTTC
TRBV20-1,TRBJ2-2,.,TRBD2,CSAVSGGGTGELFF,TGCAGTGCCGTTAGCGGGGGCGGCACCGGGGAGCTGTTTTTT
TRBV27,TRBJ1-2,.,.,CASSPRQVFYGYTF,TGTGCCAGCAGCCCAAGACAGGTTTTTTATGGCTACACCTTC
TRBV14,TRBJ2-1,few,.,CASSQDIRGDYNEQFF,TGTGCCAGCAGCCAAGATATCCGCGGGGATTACAATGAGCAGTTCTTC
TRBV28,TRBJ2-7,many,.,CASSQLRQATYEQYF,TGTGCCAGCAGCCAACTCAGACAGGCCACCTACGAGCAGTACTTC
TRBV25-1,TRBJ1-2,few,.,CASSARDGGVGGYTF,TGTGCCAGCAGTGCCCGGGACGGAGGAGTCGGTGGCTACACCTTC
TRBV24-1,TRBJ1-2,.,.,CATSPRQVNYGYTF,TGTGCCACCAGTCCGAGACAGGTTAACTATGGCTACACCTTC
TRBV11-2,TRBJ2-5,few,.,CASSLDRLEETQYF,TGTGCCAGCAGCTTAGATCGTCTCGAAGAGACCCAGTACTTC
TRBV5-1,TRBJ1-1,.,.,CASSTIGVNTEAFF,TGCGCCAGCAGCACGATCGGGGTAAATACTGAAGCTTTCTTT
TRBV10-3,TRBJ2-1,.,.,CAISESGGQSYNEQFF,TGTGCCATCAGTGAGTCGGGGGGACAGAGCTACAATGAGCAGTTCTTC
TRBV20-1,TRBJ2-3,.,.,CSAPNPAGFSDTQYF,TGCAGTGCCCCAAACCCGGCGGGGTTTTCAGATACGCAGTATTTT
TRBV7-3,TRBJ2-6,few,.,CASGPRESGANVLTF,TGTGCCAGCGGCCCACGCGAGTCTGGGGCCAACGTCCTGACTTTC
TRBV14,TRBJ2-1,few,TRBD2,CASSRGLAGASDNEQFF,TGTGCCAGCAGTCGGGGGCTAGCGGGAGCATCCGACAATGAGCAGTTCTTC
TRBV20-1,TRBJ1-2,few,.,CSARDPGHYGYTF,TGCAGTGCTAGAGATCCTGGTCACTATGGCTACACCTTC
TRBV7-2,TRBJ1-4,.,.,CASSRPSTNEKLFF,TGTGCCAGCAGCCGGCCTTCAACTAATGAAAAACTGTTTTTT
TRBV29-1,TRBJ2-3,.,.,CSHRQGTDTQYF,TGCAGCCATAGACAGGGCACAGATACGCAGTATTTT
TRBV7-2,TRBJ1-3,.,.,CASSLPLGQPEGNTIYF,TGTGCCAGCAGCTTACCCCTTGGACAGCCTGAAGGGAACACCATATATTTT
TRBV6-6,TRBJ2-3,.,TRBD1,CASTKDRADTQYF,TGTGCCAGCACCAAGGACAGGGCAGATACGCAGTATTTT
TRBV7-8,TRBJ2-3,.,TRBD2,CASSFGGRSTQYF,TGTGCCAGCAGCTTTGGCGGGAGGTCTACGCAGTATTTT
TRBV20-1,TRBJ2-1,.,.,CSAAHHEQFF,TGCAGTGCCGCCCATCATGAGCAGTTCTTC